The T cell receptor (beta chain) under discussion was sequenced for a study of OX40 agonist ivuxolimab in advanced cancers. The table came from immunoSEQ multiplex PCR; TCRdb's copy has only in-frame clones and leaves some out. The sample lists around 68,000 clones; roughly 84% were seen once. The CDR3 runs to 15 residues. CDR1 and CDR2 from the germline V gene are MGHDK and SYGVNS. V was clipped by 6 bases and J by 4 bases, with 13 bases between them. This clone was counted between two and nine times. The sample was CD4+ or CD8+ T cells sorted from blood, taken in a trial of the OX40 agonist ivuxolimab. The receptor was derived from an adult with an advanced solid tumor such as melanoma, head and neck, liver or kidney cancer. This chain uses TRBV25-1 with TRBJ2-6; D call uncertain. This chain's CDR3 is CASSADNAGANVLTF. The DNA for the CDR3 is TGTGCCAGCAGCGCTGACAACGCCGGGGCCAACGTCCTGACTTTC.